This is a list of T cell receptor beta chains from one sample in a study of cytomegalovirus exposure and HLA in healthy donors. Clones were read by immunoSEQ multiplex PCR, and TCRdb kept only the in-frame ones, dropping some. The table lists some 110,000 clones, under 70% of them singletons. The sequenced sample was PBMCs. The receptors were gathered from a man aged 25-45 years in good health and CMV-seropositive. The CDR3 runs from the conserved cysteine through the conserved F or W. A D gene is named only where the DNA matches it firmly. Part of the rows lack a size; the others show once, few, many or a class for expanded clones.

D: -
size: -
J: TRBJ1-2
V: TRBV5-1
DNA: TGCGCCAGCAGCTTAACAGGCGATTATGGCTACACCTTC
CDR3: CASSLTGDYGYTF

D: TRBD1
size: -
J: TRBJ2-2
V: TRBV27
DNA: TGTGCCAGCAGTTTATCGACAGGGTGGAACACCGGGGAGCTGTTTTTT
CDR3: CASSLSTGWNTGELFF

D: TRBD1
size: -
J: TRBJ1-2
V: TRBV5-5
DNA: TGTGCCAGCAGCTCAATTGACGGGACAGGGGGCCATGGCTACACCTTC
CDR3: CASSSIDGTGGHGYTF

D: -
size: -
J: TRBJ2-3
V: TRBV5-6
DNA: TGTGCCAGCAGCTTATCAGGCGCAGGGGATACGCAGTATTTT
CDR3: CASSLSGAGDTQYF

D: -
size: few
J: TRBJ2-3
V: TRBV28
DNA: TGTGCCAGCAGAACAAGCACAGATACGCAGTATTTT
CDR3: CASRTSTDTQYF

D: TRBD2
size: -
J: TRBJ2-1
V: TRBV4-1
DNA: TGCGCCAGCAGCCAAGAGGGCGGGGGGTCTAACTACAATGAGCAGTTCTTC
CDR3: CASSQEGGGSNYNEQFF

D: -
size: few
J: TRBJ2-3
V: TRBV18
DNA: TGTGCCAGCTCTCGCCGCGTGACTAGCACAGATACGCAGTATTTT
CDR3: CASSRRVTSTDTQYF

D: -
size: few
J: TRBJ2-1
V: TRBV13
DNA: TGTGCCAGCAGCCCCGGACTGAGCTCCTACAATGAGCAGTTCTTC
CDR3: CASSPGLSSYNEQFF

D: -
size: -
J: TRBJ1-2
V: TRBV6-1
DNA: TGTGCCAGCAGTGAAAAGAAGTGGCAGACTAAAGGAGACTACACCTTC
CDR3: CASSEKKWQTKGDYTF

D: -
size: -
J: TRBJ2-1
V: TRBV11-3
DNA: TGTGCCAGCAGCTTACCCCCCCGTAATGAGCAGTTCTTC
CDR3: CASSLPPRNEQFF

D: -
size: -
J: TRBJ1-6
V: TRBV5-1
DNA: TGCGCCAGCAGCTTGGACACGCACCCTAATTCACCCCTCCACTTT
CDR3: CASSLDTHPNSPLHF

D: TRBD2
size: few
J: TRBJ2-1
V: TRBV15
DNA: TGTGCCACCAGCAGAGGCGGGAGATTACCCAATGAGCAGTTCTTC
CDR3: CATSRGGRLPNEQFF

D: TRBD1
size: once
J: TRBJ2-1
V: TRBV15
DNA: TGTGCCACCAGCAGAATACCGGGACAGACTTACAATGAGCAGTTCTTC
CDR3: CATSRIPGQTYNEQFF

D: -
size: -
J: TRBJ1-2
V: TRBV11-2
DNA: TGTGCCAGCAGCTTAGGCAGGAACTATGGCTACACCTTC
CDR3: CASSLGRNYGYTF

D: -
size: few
J: TRBJ2-5
V: TRBV29-1
DNA: TGCAGCGGGGGACACGACCAAGAGACCCAGTACTTC
CDR3: CSGGHDQETQYF

D: -
size: -
J: TRBJ2-3
V: TRBV2
DNA: TGTGCCAGCAGTTATGGGGGCCCAGATACGCAGTATTTT
CDR3: CASSYGGPDTQYF

D: -
size: few
J: TRBJ2-1
V: TRBV29-1
DNA: TGCAGCGTTGAAGAGGCTAGAGGGTCTGGAAATGAGCAGTTCTTC
CDR3: CSVEEARGSGNEQFF

D: TRBD1
size: -
J: TRBJ2-3
V: TRBV28
DNA: TGTGCCAGCACTATCGGGGACAGGGGGGGTTATACGCAGTATTTT
CDR3: CASTIGDRGGYTQYF

D: -
size: -
J: TRBJ2-1
V: TRBV5-1
DNA: TGCGCCAGCAGCTTGGACGGGAGAGCCAATGAGCAGTTCTTC
CDR3: CASSLDGRANEQFF

D: TRBD1
size: once
J: TRBJ1-2
V: TRBV28
DNA: TGTGCCAGCAGTGGGACAGTTTATAACTATGGCTACACCTTC
CDR3: CASSGTVYNYGYTF

D: TRBD1
size: few
J: TRBJ2-1
V: TRBV27
DNA: TGTGCCAGCAGTTTATTTACAGGGGGTGAGCAGTTCTTC
CDR3: CASSLFTGGEQFF

D: TRBD1
size: -
J: TRBJ2-5
V: TRBV6-5
DNA: TGTGCCAGCAGTTCAGAGAGGGGGCGAGAGACCCAGTACTTC
CDR3: CASSSERGRETQYF

D: TRBD1
size: -
J: TRBJ1-1
V: TRBV28
DNA: TGTGCCAGCAGTCCCCCGGACAGGAACACTGAAGCCTTCTTT
CDR3: CASSPPDRNTEAFF

D: TRBD1
size: -
J: TRBJ1-2
V: TRBV5-1
DNA: TGCGCCAGCAGCTGGACAGGAGTTCACGGCTACACCTTC
CDR3: CASSWTGVHGYTF

D: -
size: few
J: TRBJ2-3
V: TRBV7-6
DNA: TGTGCCAGCAGCTTAGGTGAGGGCACAGATACGCAGTATTTT
CDR3: CASSLGEGTDTQYF

D: -
size: -
J: TRBJ2-5
V: TRBV7-7
DNA: TGTGCTAGCAGCTTAGATATCTATGCTAGGGAGACCCAGTACTTC
CDR3: CASSLDIYARETQYF

D: -
size: -
J: TRBJ2-3
V: TRBV9
DNA: TGTGCCAGCAGCTGGGACTTTAGAGATACGCAGTATTTT
CDR3: CASSWDFRDTQYF

D: TRBD1
size: -
J: TRBJ1-1
V: TRBV27
DNA: TGTGCCAGCAGCGTAGGGGGCGCGGGCTTTCTCACTGAAGCTTTCTTT
CDR3: CASSVGGAGFLTEAFF

D: -
size: once
J: TRBJ2-1
V: TRBV19
DNA: TGTGCCAGTACCAAGGGGCAGGGTAACTCCTACAATGAGCAGTTCTTC
CDR3: CASTKGQGNSYNEQFF

D: -
size: -
J: TRBJ1-2
V: TRBV29-1
DNA: TGCAGCGTCGAGGCGAGGGGACTTACCTACTATGGCTACACCTTC
CDR3: CSVEARGLTYYGYTF

D: -
size: few
J: TRBJ2-5
V: TRBV6-1
DNA: TGTGCCAGCAGTGCCCTCCAAGAGACCCAGTACTTC
CDR3: CASSALQETQYF

D: -
size: -
J: TRBJ1-2
V: TRBV6-1
DNA: TGTGCCAGTCTCCAGGGTTATAACTATGGCTACACCTTC
CDR3: CASLQGYNYGYTF

D: -
size: few
J: TRBJ2-1
V: TRBV27
DNA: TGTGCCAGCAGTCCGCTGGGGGGAGTAGCCAATGAGCAGTTCTTC
CDR3: CASSPLGGVANEQFF

D: -
size: -
J: TRBJ2-6
V: TRBV9
DNA: TGTGCCAGCAGCGTAGGTGTCAACTCTGGGGCCAACGGCCTGACTTTC
CDR3: CASSVGVNSGANGLTF

D: TRBD2
size: once
J: TRBJ2-3
V: TRBV5-1
DNA: TGCGCCAGCAGCGTAGCGGGAGGGCCAGATACGCAGTATTTT
CDR3: CASSVAGGPDTQYF

D: TRBD2
size: -
J: TRBJ2-3
V: TRBV27
DNA: TGTGCCAGCAGTTTCGGGACTAGCGGGAGAACAGATACGCAGTATTTT
CDR3: CASSFGTSGRTDTQYF

D: -
size: few
J: TRBJ1-1
V: TRBV28
DNA: TGTGCCAGCAGTTCCTCCAAGAGCAAAAACACTGAAGCTTTCTTT
CDR3: CASSSSKSKNTEAFF

D: TRBD1
size: -
J: TRBJ1-1
V: TRBV2
DNA: TGTGCCAGCAGTCGTGACAGGGGGGACACTGAAGCTTTCTTT
CDR3: CASSRDRGDTEAFF

D: TRBD1
size: -
J: TRBJ1-2
V: TRBV2
DNA: TGTGCCAGCAATGCCGGGACAGGGGTTCCGGGTAACTATGGCTACACCTTC
CDR3: CASNAGTGVPGNYGYTF

D: TRBD1
size: -
J: TRBJ1-6
V: TRBV5-7
DNA: TGTGCCAGCAGCTTGAAGGGAGGGAACAGGGGGCATTCACCCCTCCACTTT
CDR3: CASSLKGGNRGHSPLHF

D: -
size: few
J: TRBJ1-1
V: TRBV18
DNA: TGTGCCAGCTCAGAGGGACACATGAACACTGAAGCTTTCTTT
CDR3: CASSEGHMNTEAFF

D: TRBD1
size: once
J: TRBJ2-7
V: TRBV27
DNA: TGTACCAGCAGACCCCGACAGGGGCCCTATTACGAGCAGTACTTC
CDR3: CTSRPRQGPYYEQYF

D: -
size: -
J: TRBJ1-5
V: TRBV5-5
DNA: TGTGCCAGCAGCTCCTCCCCAGGAAAAAACAGCAATCAGCCCCAGCATTTT
CDR3: CASSSSPGKNSNQPQHF

D: -
size: few
J: TRBJ2-5
V: TRBV5-4
DNA: TGTGCCAGCAGCCTATCACAGGGGACCCAGTACTTC
CDR3: CASSLSQGTQYF

D: -
size: -
J: TRBJ2-5
V: TRBV6-1
DNA: TGTGCCAGCAGTGAGGGGGCTGGGGGAGAGACCCAGTACTTC
CDR3: CASSEGAGGETQYF

D: -
size: -
J: TRBJ1-1
V: TRBV5-1
DNA: TGCGCCAGCAGCTTTGGGGGGTCGGGGAGCACTGAAGCTTTCTTT
CDR3: CASSFGGSGSTEAFF

D: -
size: -
J: TRBJ1-2
V: TRBV28
DNA: TGTGCCAGCAAACCCGACGGGGGGAGGAACTATGGCTACACCTTC
CDR3: CASKPDGGRNYGYTF

D: -
size: once
J: TRBJ2-2
V: TRBV30
DNA: TGTGCCTGGAGTAACCCCGGGGGCACCGGGGAGCTGTTTTTT
CDR3: CAWSNPGGTGELFF

D: TRBD1
size: -
J: TRBJ2-7
V: TRBV10-3
DNA: TGTGCCATTCGGACAGGGAAGGATGAGCAGTACTTC
CDR3: CAIRTGKDEQYF

D: TRBD2
size: few
J: TRBJ2-3
V: TRBV6-1
DNA: TGTGCAGGGACTAGCGGGAGGGATACGCAGTATTTT
CDR3: CAGTSGRDTQYF

D: -
size: -
J: TRBJ2-1
V: TRBV9
DNA: TGTGCCAGCAGCGTAGAGCTAGTCTCCTACAATGAGCAGTTCTTC
CDR3: CASSVELVSYNEQFF

D: -
size: -
J: TRBJ2-3
V: TRBV5-4
DNA: TGTGCCAGCAGTTCCGAGAGTCCGAGAGAAGCAGATACGCAGTATTTT
CDR3: CASSSESPREADTQYF

D: -
size: once
J: TRBJ2-7
V: TRBV9
DNA: TGTGCCAGCAGCGTAGGGGCGGGATGGGGCCCCGAGCAGTACTTC
CDR3: CASSVGAGWGPEQYF